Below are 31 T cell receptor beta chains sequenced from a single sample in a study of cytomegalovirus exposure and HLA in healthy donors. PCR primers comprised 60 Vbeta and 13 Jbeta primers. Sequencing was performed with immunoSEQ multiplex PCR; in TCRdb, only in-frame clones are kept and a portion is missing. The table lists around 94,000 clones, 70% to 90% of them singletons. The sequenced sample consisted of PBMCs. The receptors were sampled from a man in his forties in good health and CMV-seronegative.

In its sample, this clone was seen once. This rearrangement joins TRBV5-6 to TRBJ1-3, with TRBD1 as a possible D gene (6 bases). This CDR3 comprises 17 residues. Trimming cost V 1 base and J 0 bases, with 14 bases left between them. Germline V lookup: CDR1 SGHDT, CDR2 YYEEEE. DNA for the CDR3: TGTGCCAGCAGCTTGACCGGACAGAGTTACTCTGGAAACACCATATATTTT. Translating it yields CASSLTGQSYSGNTIYF. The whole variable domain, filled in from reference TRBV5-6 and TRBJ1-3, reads DAGVTQSPTHLIKTRGQQVTLRCSPKSGHDTVSWYQQALGQGPQFIFQYYEEEERQRGNFPDRFSGHQFPNYSSELNVNALLLGDSALYLCASSLTGQSYSGNTIYFGEGSWLTVV.

The CDR3 is CASSLPTGTQYF. CDR3 DNA: TGTGCCAGCAGCCTCCCGACTGGGACCCAGTACTTC. This chain uses TRBV7-2 with TRBJ2-5, with no clear D. The CDR3 is 12 amino acids. Germline V gene data show CDR1 as SGHTA and CDR2 as FQGNSA. Trimming shortened V by 5 bases and J by 7 bases, and 11 bases separated the two germline ends.

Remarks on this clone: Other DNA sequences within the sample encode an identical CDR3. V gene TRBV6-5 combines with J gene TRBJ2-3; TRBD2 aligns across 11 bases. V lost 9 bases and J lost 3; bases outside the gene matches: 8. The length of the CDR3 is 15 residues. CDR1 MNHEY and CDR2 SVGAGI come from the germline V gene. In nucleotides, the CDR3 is TGTGCCAGTAGCTATAGCGGGGGGGCTACAGATACGCAGTATTTT. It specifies CASSYSGGATDTQYF.

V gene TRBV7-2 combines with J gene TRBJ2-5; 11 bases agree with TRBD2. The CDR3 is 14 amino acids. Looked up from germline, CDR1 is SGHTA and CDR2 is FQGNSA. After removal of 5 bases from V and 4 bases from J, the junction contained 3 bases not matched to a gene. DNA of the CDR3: TGTGCCAGCAGCAGACTAGCGGGGCTAGAGACCCAGTACTTC. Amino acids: CASSRLAGLETQYF.

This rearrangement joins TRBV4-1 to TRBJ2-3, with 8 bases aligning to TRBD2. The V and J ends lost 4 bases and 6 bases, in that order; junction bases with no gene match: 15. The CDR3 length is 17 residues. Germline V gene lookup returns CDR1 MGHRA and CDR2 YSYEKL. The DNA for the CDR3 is TGCGCCAGCAGCCCCCAGATAGCGGGGAGCCGGGTGGATACGCAGTATTTT. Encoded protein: CASSPQIAGSRVDTQYF.

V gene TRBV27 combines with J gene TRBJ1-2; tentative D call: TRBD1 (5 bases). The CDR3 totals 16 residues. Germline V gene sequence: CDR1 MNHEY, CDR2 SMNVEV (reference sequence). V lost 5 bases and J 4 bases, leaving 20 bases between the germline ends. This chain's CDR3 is CASSLDPWGPSYGYTF. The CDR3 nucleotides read TGTGCCAGCAGTCTAGACCCGTGGGGCCCCTCCTATGGCTACACCTTC.

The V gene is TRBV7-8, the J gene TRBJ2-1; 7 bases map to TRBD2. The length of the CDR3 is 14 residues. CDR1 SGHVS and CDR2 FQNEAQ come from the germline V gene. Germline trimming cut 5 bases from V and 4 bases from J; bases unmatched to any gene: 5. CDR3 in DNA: TGTGCCAGCAGCATTGGGGGGGTTTACAATGAGCAGTTCTTC. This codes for CASSIGGVYNEQFF.

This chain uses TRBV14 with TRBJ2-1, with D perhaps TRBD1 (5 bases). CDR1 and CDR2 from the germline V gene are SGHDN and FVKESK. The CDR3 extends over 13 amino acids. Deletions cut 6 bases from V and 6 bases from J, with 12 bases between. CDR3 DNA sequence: TGTGCCAGCAGGGAGCAGGGTCTCAATGAGCAGTTCTTC. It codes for CASREQGLNEQFF. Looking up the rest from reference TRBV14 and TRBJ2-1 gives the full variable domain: EAGVTQFPSHSVIEKGQTVTLRCDPISGHDNLYWYRRVMGKEIKFLLHFVKESKQDESGMPNNRFLAERTGGTYSTLKVQPAELEDSGVYFCASREQGLNEQFFGPGTRLTVL.

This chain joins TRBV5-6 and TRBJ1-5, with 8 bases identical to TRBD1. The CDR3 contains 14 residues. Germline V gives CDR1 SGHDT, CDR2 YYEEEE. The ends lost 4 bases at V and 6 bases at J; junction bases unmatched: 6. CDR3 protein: CASSERTGSQPQHF. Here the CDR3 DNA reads TGTGCCAGCAGCGAAAGGACAGGGAGTCAGCCCCAGCATTTT.

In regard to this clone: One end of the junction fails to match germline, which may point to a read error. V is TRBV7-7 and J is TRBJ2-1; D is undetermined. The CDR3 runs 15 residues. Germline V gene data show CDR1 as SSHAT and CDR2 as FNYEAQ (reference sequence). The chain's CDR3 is CASSTGVGWYNEQFF. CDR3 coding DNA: TGTGCTAGCAGCACCGGTGTCGGGTGGTACAATGAGCAGTTCTTC. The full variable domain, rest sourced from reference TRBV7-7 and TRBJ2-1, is GAGVSQSPRYKVTKRGQDVTLRCDPISSHATLYWYQQALGQGPEFLTYFNYEAQPDKSGLPSDRFSAERPEGSISTLTIQRTEQRDSAMYRCASSTGVGWYNEQFFGPGTRLTVL.

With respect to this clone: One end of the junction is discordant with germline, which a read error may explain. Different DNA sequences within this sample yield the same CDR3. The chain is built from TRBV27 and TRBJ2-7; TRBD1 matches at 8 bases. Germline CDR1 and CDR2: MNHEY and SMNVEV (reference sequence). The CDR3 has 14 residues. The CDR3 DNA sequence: TGTGCCAGCAGTTTATCCGCAGGGGGCTACGAACAGTACTTC. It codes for CASSLSAGGYEQYF.

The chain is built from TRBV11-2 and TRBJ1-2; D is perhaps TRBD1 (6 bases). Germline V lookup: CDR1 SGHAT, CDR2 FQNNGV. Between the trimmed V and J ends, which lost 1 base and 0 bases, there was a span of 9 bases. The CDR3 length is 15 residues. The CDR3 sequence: CASSLGTEANYGYTF. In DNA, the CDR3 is TGTGCCAGCAGCTTAGGGACAGAGGCTAACTATGGCTACACCTTC.

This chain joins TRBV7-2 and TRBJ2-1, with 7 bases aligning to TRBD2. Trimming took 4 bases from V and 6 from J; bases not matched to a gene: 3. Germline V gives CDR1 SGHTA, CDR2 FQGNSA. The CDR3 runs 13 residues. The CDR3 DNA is TGTGCCAGCAGCTGGGGGGGTGTCAATGAGCAGTTCTTC. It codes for CASSWGGVNEQFF.

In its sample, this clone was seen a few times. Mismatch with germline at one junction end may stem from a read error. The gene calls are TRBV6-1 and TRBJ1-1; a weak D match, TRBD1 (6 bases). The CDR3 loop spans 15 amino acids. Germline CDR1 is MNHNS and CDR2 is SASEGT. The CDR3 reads CASREAGAQASEAFF. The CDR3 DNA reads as TGTGCCAGCAGGGAAGCGGGGGCGCAGGCCTCTGAAGCTTTCTTT.

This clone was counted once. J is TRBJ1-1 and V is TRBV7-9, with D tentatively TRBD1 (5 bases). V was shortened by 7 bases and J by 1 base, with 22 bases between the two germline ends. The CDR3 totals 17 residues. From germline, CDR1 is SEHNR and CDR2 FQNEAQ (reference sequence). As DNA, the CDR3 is TGTGCCAGCACCCCGAGGAATAGACAGACAGCGAACACTGAAGCTTTCTTT. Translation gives CASTPRNRQTANTEAFF.

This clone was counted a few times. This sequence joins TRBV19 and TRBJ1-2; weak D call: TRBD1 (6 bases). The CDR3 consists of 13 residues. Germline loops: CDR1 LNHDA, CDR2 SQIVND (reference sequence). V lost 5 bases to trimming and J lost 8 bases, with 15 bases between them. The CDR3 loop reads CASSPDNRDGYTF. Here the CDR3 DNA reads TGTGCCAGTAGTCCCGATAACAGGGACGGCTACACCTTC. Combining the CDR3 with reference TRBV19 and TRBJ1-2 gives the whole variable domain DGGITQSPKYLFRKEGQNVTLSCEQNLNHDAMYWYRQDPGQGLRLIYYSQIVNDFQKGDIAEGYSVSREKKESFPLTVTSAQKNPTAFYLCASSPDNRDGYTFGSGTRLTVV.

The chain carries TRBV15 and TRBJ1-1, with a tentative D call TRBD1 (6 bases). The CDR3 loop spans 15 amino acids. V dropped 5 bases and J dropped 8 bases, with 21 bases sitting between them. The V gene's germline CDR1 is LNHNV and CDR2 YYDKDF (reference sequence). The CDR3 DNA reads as TGTGCCACCAGCCACCGGGGACATGCCACCACGGAAGCTTTCTTT. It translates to CATSHRGHATTEAFF.

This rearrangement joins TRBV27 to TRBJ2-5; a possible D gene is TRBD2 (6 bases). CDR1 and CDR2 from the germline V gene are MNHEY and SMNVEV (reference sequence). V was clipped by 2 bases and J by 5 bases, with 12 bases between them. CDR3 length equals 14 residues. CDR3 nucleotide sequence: TGTGCCAGCAGTTTACTTGGGGGACTCGAGACCCAGTACTTC. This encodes CASSLLGGLETQYF.

The CDR3 nucleotides read TGTGCCAGCAGCTTAGTAACGGGGAGCGGCTACACCTTC. This gives the protein CASSLVTGSGYTF. The gene calls are TRBV11-2 and TRBJ1-2; D is undetermined. V shed 1 base and J shed 8 bases, with 11 bases lying between them. The CDR3 has 13 amino acids. The germline CDR1 and CDR2 sequences are SGHAT and FQNNGV. Looking up the rest from reference TRBV11-2 and TRBJ1-2 gives the full variable domain: EAGVAQSPRYKIIEKRQSVAFWCNPISGHATLYWYQQILGQGPKLLIQFQNNGVVDDSQLPKDRFSAERLKGVDSTLKIQPAKLEDSAVYLCASSLVTGSGYTFGSGTRLTVV.

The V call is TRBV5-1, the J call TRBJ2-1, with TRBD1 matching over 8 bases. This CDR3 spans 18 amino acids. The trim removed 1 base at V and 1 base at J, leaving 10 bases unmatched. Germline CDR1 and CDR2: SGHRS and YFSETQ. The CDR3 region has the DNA TGCGCCAGCAGCTTGCGCCAGGGGGCGGGTGGTTCCTACAATGAGCAGTTCTTC. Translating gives CASSLRQGAGGSYNEQFF.

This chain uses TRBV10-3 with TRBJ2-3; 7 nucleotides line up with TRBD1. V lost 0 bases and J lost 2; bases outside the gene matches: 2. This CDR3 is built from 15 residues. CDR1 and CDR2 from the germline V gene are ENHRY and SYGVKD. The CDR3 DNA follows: TGTGCCATCAGTGAGTCGGACAGGACCACAGATACGCAGTATTTT. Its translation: CAISESDRTTDTQYF.

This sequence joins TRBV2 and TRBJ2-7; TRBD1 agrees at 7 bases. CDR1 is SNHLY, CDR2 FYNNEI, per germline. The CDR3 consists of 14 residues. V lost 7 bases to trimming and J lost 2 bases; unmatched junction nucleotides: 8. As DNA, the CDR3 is TGTGCCAGCAACGACAGGGTTTTCACCTACGAGCAGTACTTC. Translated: CASNDRVFTYEQYF. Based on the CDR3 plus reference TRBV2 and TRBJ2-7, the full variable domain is EPEVTQTPSHQVTQMGQEVILRCVPISNHLYFYWYRQILGQKVEFLVSFYNNEISEKSEIFDDQFSVERPDGSNFTLKIRSTKLEDSAMYFCASNDRVFTYEQYFGPGTRLTVT.

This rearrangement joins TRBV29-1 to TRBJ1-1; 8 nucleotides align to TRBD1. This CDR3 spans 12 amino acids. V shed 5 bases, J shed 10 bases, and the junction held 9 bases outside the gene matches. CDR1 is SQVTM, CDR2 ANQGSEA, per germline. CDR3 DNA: TGCAGCGTTTCCTATGGACAGGGAGGAGCTTTCTTT. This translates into CSVSYGQGGAFF.

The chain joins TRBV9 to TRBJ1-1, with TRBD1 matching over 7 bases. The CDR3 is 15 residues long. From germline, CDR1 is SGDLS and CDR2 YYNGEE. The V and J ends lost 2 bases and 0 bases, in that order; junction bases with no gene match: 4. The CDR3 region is CASSVQGGMNTEAFF. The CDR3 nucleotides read TGTGCCAGCAGCGTTCAGGGGGGCATGAACACTGAAGCTTTCTTT.

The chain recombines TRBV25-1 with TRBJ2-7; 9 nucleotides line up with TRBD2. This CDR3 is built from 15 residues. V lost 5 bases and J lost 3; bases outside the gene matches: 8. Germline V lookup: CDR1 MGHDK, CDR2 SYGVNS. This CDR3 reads CASSPRTSAYYEQYF. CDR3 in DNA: TGTGCCAGCAGTCCCCGGACTAGCGCCTACTACGAGCAGTACTTC.

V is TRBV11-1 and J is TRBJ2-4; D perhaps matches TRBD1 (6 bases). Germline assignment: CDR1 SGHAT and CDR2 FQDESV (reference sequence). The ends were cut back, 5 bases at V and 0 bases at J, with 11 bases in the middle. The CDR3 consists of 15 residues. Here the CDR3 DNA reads TGTGCCAGCAGCCACTCAGGGGTAGCCAAAAACATTCAGTACTTC. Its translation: CASSHSGVAKNIQYF. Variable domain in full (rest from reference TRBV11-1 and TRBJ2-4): EAEVAQSPRYKITEKSQAVAFWCDPISGHATLYWYRQILGQGPELLVQFQDESVVDDSQLPKDRFSAERLKGVDSTLKIQPAELGDSAMYLCASSHSGVAKNIQYFGAGTRLSVL.

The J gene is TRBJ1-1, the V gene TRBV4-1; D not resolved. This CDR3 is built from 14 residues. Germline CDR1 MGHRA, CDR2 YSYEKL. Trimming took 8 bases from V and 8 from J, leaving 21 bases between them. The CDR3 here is CASPSSVCQKEAFF. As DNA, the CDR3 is TGCGCCAGCCCCAGCAGCGTATGCCAAAAGGAAGCTTTCTTT.

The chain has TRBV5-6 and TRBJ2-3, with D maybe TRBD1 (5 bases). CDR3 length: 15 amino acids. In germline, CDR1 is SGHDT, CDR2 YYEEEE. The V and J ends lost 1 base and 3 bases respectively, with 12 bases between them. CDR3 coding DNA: TGTGCCAGCAGCTTGTACCGATACAGGACAGATACGCAGTATTTT. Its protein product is CASSLYRYRTDTQYF.

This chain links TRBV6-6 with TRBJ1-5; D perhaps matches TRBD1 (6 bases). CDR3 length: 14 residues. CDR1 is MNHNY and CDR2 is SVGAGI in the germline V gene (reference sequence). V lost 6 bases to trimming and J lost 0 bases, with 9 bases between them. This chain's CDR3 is CASSRGTSNQPQHF. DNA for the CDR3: TGTGCCAGCAGCAGGGGCACTAGCAATCAGCCCCAGCATTTT.

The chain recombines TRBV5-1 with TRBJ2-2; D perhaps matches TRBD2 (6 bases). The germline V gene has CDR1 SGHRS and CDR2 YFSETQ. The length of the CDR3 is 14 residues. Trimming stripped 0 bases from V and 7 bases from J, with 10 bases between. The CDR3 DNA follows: TGCGCCAGCAGCTTGGCCGGCGGGATCGGGGAGCTGTTTTTT. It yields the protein CASSLAGGIGELFF.

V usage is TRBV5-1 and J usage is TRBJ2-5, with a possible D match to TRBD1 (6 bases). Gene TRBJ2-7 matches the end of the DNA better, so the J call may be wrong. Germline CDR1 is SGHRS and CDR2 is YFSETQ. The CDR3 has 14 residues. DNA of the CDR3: TGCGCCAGCAGCTTTACAGCAGGGGCCTACGAGCAGTACTTC. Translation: CASSFTAGAYEQYF.